The 27 T cell receptor beta chains below were found in one sample sequenced in a study of tumor-infiltrating lymphocytes in localized non-small cell lung cancer. Produced via immunoSEQ multiplex PCR; TCRdb's table is partial and in-frame only. Among 15,000 to 20,000 clones, roughly three quarters were seen once, and the ten largest hold just under 5%. Material: lung tumor tissue. These receptors originate from a human donor with non-small cell lung cancer.

The V and J genes are TRBV7-2 and TRBJ2-7, with TRBD1 identical over 10 bases. Per the germline V gene, CDR1 is SGHTA and CDR2 is FQGNSA. V dropped 5 bases and J dropped 3; count of bases not matched to a gene: 10. This CDR3 contains 16 residues. This CDR3 reads CASSLPSGDRGYEQYF. The CDR3 bases are TGTGCCAGCAGCCTACCCTCCGGGGACAGGGGCTACGAGCAGTACTTC.

V usage is TRBV25-1 and J usage is TRBJ2-4, with a tentative D call TRBD2 (6 bases). V lost 6 bases and J 3 bases, leaving 12 bases between the germline ends. CDR1 and CDR2 (germline): MGHDK, SYGVNS. This CDR3 is 14 amino acids long. CDR3 loop: CASRGWGVKNIQYF. The CDR3 nucleotides read TGTGCCAGCAGGGGATGGGGGGTCAAAAACATTCAGTACTTC.

This chain connects TRBV5-4 to TRBJ2-1; D not resolved. Looked up from germline, CDR1 is SGHNT and CDR2 is YYREEE (reference sequence). There are 13 residues in the CDR3. Deletions cut 1 base from V and 3 bases from J, with 5 bases between. The CDR3 loop is CASSLTFYNEQFF. In nucleotides, the CDR3 is TGTGCCAGCAGCTTGACTTTCTACAATGAGCAGTTCTTC.

The chain has TRBV7-9 and TRBJ1-3; no clear D gene. The CDR3 consists of 14 residues. Between the trimmed V and J ends, which lost 2 bases and 4 bases, there was a span of 9 bases. Germline V lookup: CDR1 SEHNR, CDR2 FQNEAQ (reference sequence). The CDR3 sequence is CASSLLDGGNTIYF. CDR3 coding DNA: TGTGCCAGCAGCTTATTGGACGGCGGAAACACCATATATTTT.

The chain couples TRBV7-2 to TRBJ1-4; a possible D gene is TRBD1 (6 bases). The germline V gene encodes CDR1 SGHTA and CDR2 FQGNSA. This CDR3 is built from 15 residues. Trimming stripped 5 bases from V and 1 base from J, with 11 bases between. CDR3 residues: CASSRGGRTNEKLFF. The CDR3 DNA is TGTGCCAGCAGCCGGGGGGGCAGAACTAATGAAAAACTGTTTTTT.

The chain employs TRBV5-4 and TRBJ2-1; no clear D. With 4 bases removed from V and 8 bases from J, the gap between germline ends came to 16 bases. CDR1 and CDR2 from the germline V gene are SGHNT and YYREEE (reference sequence). The CDR3 is 14 residues long. This CDR3 reads CASSAVASRDEQFF. Here the CDR3 DNA reads TGTGCCAGCAGCGCGGTAGCCTCTAGGGATGAGCAGTTCTTC.

This clone turned up a few times. The chain uses TRBV10-3 and TRBJ1-1; D is uncertain. The CDR3 length is 14 residues. Germline CDR1 reads ENHRY; CDR2 reads SYGVKD. Deletions cut 0 bases from V and 6 bases from J, with 11 bases between. CDR3 protein: CAISESWVVAEAFF. In DNA, the CDR3 is TGTGCCATCAGTGAGTCCTGGGTTGTGGCTGAAGCTTTCTTT.

J is TRBJ2-1 and V is TRBV29-1, with a tentative D call TRBD1 (6 bases). The CDR3 runs 15 residues. The germline CDR1 and CDR2 sequences are SQVTM and ANQGSEA. The V end lost 6 bases, the J end lost 7 bases, and 22 bases lay between the germline ends. The CDR3 coding sequence is TGCAGCGTCCTCCCAGGGACATCACAAGGTAATGAGCAGTTCTTC. Protein product: CSVLPGTSQGNEQFF.

The CDR3 bases are TGCGCCAGCCGACAGAGTTTAAACTATGGCTACACCTTC. Encoded protein: CASRQSLNYGYTF. The V gene is TRBV5-1, the J gene TRBJ1-2, with D perhaps TRBD1 (5 bases). V lost 7 bases and J lost 2, with 12 bases in between. Per the germline V gene, CDR1 is SGHRS and CDR2 is YFSETQ. The CDR3 extends over 13 amino acids.

The chain joins TRBV11-1 to TRBJ2-7, with 8 bases lining up with TRBD2. CDR1 and CDR2 from the germline V gene are SGHAT and FQDESV (reference sequence). Losses at the gene ends were 4 bases for V and 0 bases for J; bases not matched to a gene: 5. The CDR3 covers 15 residues. Here the CDR3 DNA reads TGTGCCAGCAGCTCACTAGCGGTAAACTCCTACGAGCAGTACTTC. Its translation is CASSSLAVNSYEQYF.

This clone was observed a few times. This chain joins TRBV5-8 and TRBJ1-5; TRBD1 matches 8 bases. Germline V gives CDR1 SGHTS, CDR2 YDEGEE. V shed 4 bases and J 2 bases; nucleotides not matched to a gene: 8. The CDR3 runs to 16 residues. The CDR3 loop reads CASSRGQGIGNQPQHF. The CDR3 nucleotides read TGTGCCAGCAGCAGAGGACAGGGAATAGGCAATCAGCCCCAGCATTTT.

This chain joins TRBV6-5 and TRBJ2-5; 7 nucleotides line up with TRBD2. The CDR3 totals 14 residues. V shed 4 bases, J shed 11 bases, and the junction held 13 bases outside the gene matches. Per the germline V gene, CDR1 is MNHEY and CDR2 is SVGAGI. CDR3: CASSSRDYWGEQYF. For the CDR3, the DNA is TGTGCCAGCAGTTCCCGGGACTATTGGGGAGAGCAGTACTTC.

The rearrangement joins TRBV5-3 to TRBJ2-7, with 8 bases that match TRBD1. TRBV5-3 qualifies as an ORF whose function is uncertain. V lost 4 bases, J lost 4 bases, and 13 bases stayed unmatched. CDR3 length equals 16 residues. The CDR3 region is CARSPRAPGQEYEQYF. The CDR3 bases are TGTGCCAGAAGCCCCCGGGCCCCGGGACAGGAGTACGAGCAGTACTTC.

The sample holds one count of this clone. The V and J genes are TRBV7-2 and TRBJ2-1; no clear D gene. V lost 5 bases to trimming and J lost 6 bases, with 8 bases between them. The germline CDR1 and CDR2 sequences are SGHTA and FQGNSA. There are 12 residues in the CDR3. This CDR3 reads CASSPPSNEQFF. The CDR3 DNA reads as TGTGCCAGCAGCCCTCCGAGCAATGAGCAGTTCTTC.

This clone has only one observation. The chain couples TRBV19 to TRBJ2-1; D is undetermined. The V gene lost 6 bases and the J gene lost 1 base, with 13 bases spanning the gap. CDR3 length equals 15 residues. CDR1 and CDR2 (germline): LNHDA, SQIVND (reference sequence). CDR3 DNA sequence: TGTGCCAGTAGGGCCTCGAAGGGTTCCTACAATGAGCAGTTCTTC. It specifies CASRASKGSYNEQFF.

The genes are TRBV6-5 and TRBJ2-3; D gene uncertain. Trimming took off 0 bases at V and 2 bases at J, with 3 bases between the two ends. CDR3 size: 13 residues. The germline V gene encodes CDR1 MNHEY and CDR2 SVGAGI. The CDR3: CASSYSNTDTQYF. The CDR3 nucleotides are TGTGCCAGCAGTTACTCGAACACAGATACGCAGTATTTT.

The J gene is TRBJ1-5, the V gene TRBV6-5; D unresolved. V was trimmed by 0 bases and J by 0 bases, leaving 9 bases between them. The germline CDR1 and CDR2 sequences are MNHEY and SVGAGI. The CDR3 has 16 residues. The CDR3 DNA is TGTGCCAGCAGTTACTCAGCCGATATTAGCAATCAGCCCCAGCATTTT. It is translated as CASSYSADISNQPQHF.

V is TRBV7-8 and J is TRBJ2-2; no clear D gene. The V and J ends lost 4 bases and 10 bases respectively, with 7 bases between them. The CDR3 spans 11 residues. In germline, CDR1 is SGHVS, CDR2 FQNEAQ. As DNA, the CDR3 is TGTGCCAGCAGCTACCTCTCGGAGCTGTTTTTT. Amino acid sequence: CASSYLSELFF.

The genes are TRBV29-1 and TRBJ1-1, with a weak D call TRBD1 (5 bases). Looked up from germline, CDR1 is SQVTM and CDR2 is ANQGSEA. The CDR3 loop spans 14 amino acids. V shed 4 bases and J shed 3 bases, with 15 bases lying between them. The CDR3 sequence: CSVGGITGDTEAFF. DNA of the CDR3: TGCAGCGTTGGGGGGATTACTGGGGACACTGAAGCTTTCTTT. The whole variable domain, filled in from reference TRBV29-1 and TRBJ1-1, reads SAVISQKPSRDICQRGTSLTIQCQVDSQVTMMFWYRQQPGQSLTLIATANQGSEATYESGFVIDKFPISRPNLTFSTLTVSNMSPEDSSIYLCSVGGITGDTEAFFGQGTRLTVV.

V is TRBV7-2 and J is TRBJ2-7, with D possibly matching TRBD2 (5 bases). Trimming took 5 bases from V and 4 from J, leaving 12 bases between them. The V gene's germline CDR1 is SGHTA and CDR2 FQGNSA. This CDR3 has 13 residues. In DNA, the CDR3 is TGTGCCAGCAGCCCTACTAGGAAGTACGAGCAGTACTTC. This codes for CASSPTRKYEQYF.

The chain employs TRBV7-3 and TRBJ2-6; D call uncertain. Trimming removed 1 base from V and 0 bases from J, with 10 bases in between. The CDR3 contains 17 residues. Per germline, CDR1 SGHTA and CDR2 FQGTGA. This CDR3 reads CASSLNMGSSGANVLTF. Here the CDR3 DNA reads TGTGCCAGCAGCTTAAACATGGGTAGCTCTGGGGCCAACGTCCTGACTTTC. The variable domain in full, with the rest retrieved from reference TRBV7-3 and TRBJ2-6, is GAGVSQTPSNKVTEKGKYVELRCDPISGHTALYWYRQSLGQGPEFLIYFQGTGAADDSGLPNDRFFAVRPEGSVSTLKIQRTERGDSAVYLCASSLNMGSSGANVLTFGAGSRLTVL.

This chain links TRBV7-2 with TRBJ2-4, with TRBD1 matching 7 bases. The germline CDR1 and CDR2 sequences are SGHTA and FQGNSA. The CDR3 runs 18 residues. The trim removed 1 base at V and 0 bases at J, leaving 9 bases unmatched. CDR3 amino acids: CASSLGGGFKLAKNIQYF. The CDR3 DNA reads as TGTGCCAGCAGCTTAGGAGGGGGCTTTAAGCTAGCCAAAAACATTCAGTACTTC.

The chain joins TRBV2 to TRBJ2-7, with no clear D. CDR3 length: 13 amino acids. With 4 bases removed from V and 0 bases from J, the gap between germline ends came to 7 bases. Germline loops: CDR1 SNHLY, CDR2 FYNNEI. The CDR3 loop is CASSGDHSYEQYF. The CDR3 DNA sequence: TGTGCCAGCAGTGGTGACCACTCCTACGAGCAGTACTTC.

This clone has just one count. The V and J genes are TRBV7-9 and TRBJ1-3, with D maybe TRBD1 (6 bases). Germline values: CDR1 SEHNR, CDR2 FQNEAQ (reference sequence). The CDR3 is 15 amino acids. Trimming cost V 5 bases and J 4 bases, with 15 bases left between them. The CDR3 bases are TGTGCCAGCAGCGCAGGGGCAGGGGCAGGAAACACCATATATTTT. Amino acid sequence: CASSAGAGAGNTIYF.

This clone was recorded only once. V usage is TRBV5-1 and J usage is TRBJ1-3, with 7 bases matching TRBD1. This CDR3 is built from 14 residues. Germline CDR1 reads SGHRS; CDR2 reads YFSETQ. Trimming cost V 4 bases and J 8 bases; bases outside gene matches: 9. The CDR3 loop is CASSTGQDQDTIYF. DNA of the CDR3: TGCGCCAGCAGCACCGGACAGGATCAGGACACCATATATTTT.

The J gene is TRBJ2-3, the V gene TRBV28, with TRBD2 matching 9 bases. Germline assignment: CDR1 MDHEN and CDR2 SYDVKM. Unmatched junction bases numbered 7, after V lost 8 bases and J lost 1 base. The CDR3 has 15 residues. CDR3 in amino acids: CASLSGRIRTDTQYF. Written as DNA, the CDR3 is TGTGCCAGCCTTAGCGGGAGAATTCGCACAGATACGCAGTATTTT.

The chain joins TRBV7-9 to TRBJ2-7; the D gene is possibly TRBD2 (6 bases). V was shortened by 7 bases and J by 2 bases, with 12 bases between the two germline ends. Germline V CDR1 and CDR2: SEHNR, FQNEAQ (reference sequence). This CDR3 is 13 amino acids long. CDR3 DNA sequence: TGTGCCAGCACGAACCGGGGGACCTACGAGCAGTACTTC. It translates to CASTNRGTYEQYF.